This record looks at one T cell receptor (beta chain) sequence and its context. The CDR3 sequence is 16 residues long. Trimming at V came to 8 bases and at J to 1 base, leaving 10 bases not matched to a gene. Germline V gives CDR1 SNHLY, CDR2 FYNNEI. This sample was included in a study of T cell changes during pregnancy in multiple sclerosis. TCRdb's table, derived via immunoSEQ multiplex PCR, lists solely in-frame clones and lacks some. This table holds about 130,000 clones, about 95% found once. The sample here was peripheral blood, taken after pregnancy. The chain is built from TRBV2 and TRBJ2-2; 7 nucleotides line up with TRBD1. The TCR comes from a female donor with multiple sclerosis, enrolled in a pregnancy study. The CDR3 region is CASHPLGGRNTGELFF. For the CDR3, the DNA is TGTGCCAGCCACCCATTAGGGGGCCGGAACACCGGGGAGCTGTTTTTT.